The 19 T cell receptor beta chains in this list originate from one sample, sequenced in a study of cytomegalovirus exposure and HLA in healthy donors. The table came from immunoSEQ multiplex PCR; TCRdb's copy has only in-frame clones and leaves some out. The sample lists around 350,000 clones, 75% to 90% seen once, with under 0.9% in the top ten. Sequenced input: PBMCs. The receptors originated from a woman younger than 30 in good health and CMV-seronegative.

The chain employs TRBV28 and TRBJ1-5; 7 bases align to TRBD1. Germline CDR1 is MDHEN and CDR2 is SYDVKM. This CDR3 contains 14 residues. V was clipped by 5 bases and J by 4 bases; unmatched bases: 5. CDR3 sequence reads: CASSVDRWNQPQHF. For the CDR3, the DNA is TGTGCCAGCAGTGTGGACAGGTGGAATCAGCCCCAGCATTTT.

CDR3 sequence: CASSAGLAVEQYF. DNA of the CDR3: TGTGCCAGCAGCGCCGGACTAGCGGTCGAGCAGTACTTC. The rearrangement uses TRBV13 and TRBJ2-7; TRBD2 matches 10 bases. The length of the CDR3 is 13 residues. V trimming: 5 bases; J trimming: 6 bases; junction bases outside the gene matches: 4. Germline V lookup: CDR1 PRHDT, CDR2 FYEKMQ (reference sequence). Using reference TRBV13 and TRBJ2-7 for the parts outside the CDR3, the full variable domain is AAGVIQSPRHLIKEKRETATLKCYPIPRHDTVYWYQQGPGQDPQFLISFYEKMQSDKGSIPDRFSAQQFSDYHSELNMSSLELGDSALYFCASSAGLAVEQYFGPGTRLTVT.

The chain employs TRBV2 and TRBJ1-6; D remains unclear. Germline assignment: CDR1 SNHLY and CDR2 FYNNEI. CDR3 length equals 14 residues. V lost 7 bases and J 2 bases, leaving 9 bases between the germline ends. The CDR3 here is CASKEVPYNSPLHF. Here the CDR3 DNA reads TGTGCCAGCAAGGAGGTACCCTATAATTCACCCCTCCACTTT.

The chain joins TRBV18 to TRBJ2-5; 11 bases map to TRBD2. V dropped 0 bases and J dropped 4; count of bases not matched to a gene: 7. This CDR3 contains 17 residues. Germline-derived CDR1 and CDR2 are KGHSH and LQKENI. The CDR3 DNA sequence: TGTGCCAGCTCACCACCAGAGTCTAGCGGGGGGAGAGAGACCCAGTACTTC. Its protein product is CASSPPESSGGRETQYF. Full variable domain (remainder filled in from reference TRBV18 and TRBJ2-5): NAGVMQNPRHLVRRRGQEARLRCSPMKGHSHVYWYRQLPEEGLKFMVYLQKENIIDESGMPKERFSAEFPKEGPSILRIQQVVRGDSAAYFCASSPPESSGGRETQYFGPGTRLLVL.

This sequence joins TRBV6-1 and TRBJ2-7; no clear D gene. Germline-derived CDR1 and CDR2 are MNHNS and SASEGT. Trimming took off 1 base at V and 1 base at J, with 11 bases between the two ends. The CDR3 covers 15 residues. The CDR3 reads CASSEVEDISYEQYF. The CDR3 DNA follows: TGTGCCAGCAGTGAAGTCGAAGACATTTCCTACGAGCAGTACTTC.

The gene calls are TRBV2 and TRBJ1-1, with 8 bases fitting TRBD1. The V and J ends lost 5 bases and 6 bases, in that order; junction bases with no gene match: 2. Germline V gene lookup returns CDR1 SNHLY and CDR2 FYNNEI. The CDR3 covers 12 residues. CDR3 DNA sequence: TGTGCCAGCAGTCGGACAGGGTCTGAAGCTTTCTTT. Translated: CASSRTGSEAFF. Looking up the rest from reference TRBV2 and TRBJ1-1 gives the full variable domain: EPEVTQTPSHQVTQMGQEVILRCVPISNHLYFYWYRQILGQKVEFLVSFYNNEISEKSEIFDDQFSVERPDGSNFTLKIRSTKLEDSAMYFCASSRTGSEAFFGQGTRLTVV.

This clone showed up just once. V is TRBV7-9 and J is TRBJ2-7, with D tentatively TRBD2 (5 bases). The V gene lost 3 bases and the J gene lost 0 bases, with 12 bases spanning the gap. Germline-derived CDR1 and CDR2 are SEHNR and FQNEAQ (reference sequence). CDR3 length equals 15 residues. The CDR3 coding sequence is TGTGCCAGCAGCTTCGTAGAGGGTCGCTCCTACGAGCAGTACTTC. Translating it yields CASSFVEGRSYEQYF.

The CDR3 DNA sequence: TGCGCCAGCAGCGGCACACCGGGTTTCAAAGCTTTCTTT. Its translation: CASSGTPGFKAFF. This rearrangement joins TRBV5-1 to TRBJ1-1; unclear D gene. This CDR3 is 13 amino acids long. The V and J ends lost 4 bases and 9 bases respectively, with 16 bases between them. Germline V lookup: CDR1 SGHRS, CDR2 YFSETQ.

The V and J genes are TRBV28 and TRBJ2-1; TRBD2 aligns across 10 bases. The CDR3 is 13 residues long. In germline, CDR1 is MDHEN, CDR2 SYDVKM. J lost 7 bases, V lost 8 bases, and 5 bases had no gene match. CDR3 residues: CASWSSGRNEQFF. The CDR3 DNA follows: TGTGCCAGCTGGAGTAGCGGGAGGAATGAGCAGTTCTTC.

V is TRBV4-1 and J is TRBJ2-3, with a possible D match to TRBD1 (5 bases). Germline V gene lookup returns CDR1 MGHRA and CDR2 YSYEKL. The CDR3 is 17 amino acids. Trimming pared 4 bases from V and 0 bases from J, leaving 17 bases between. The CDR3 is CASSLLGAPASTDTQYF. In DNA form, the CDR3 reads TGCGCCAGCAGCCTTCTAGGGGCGCCCGCTAGCACAGATACGCAGTATTTT.

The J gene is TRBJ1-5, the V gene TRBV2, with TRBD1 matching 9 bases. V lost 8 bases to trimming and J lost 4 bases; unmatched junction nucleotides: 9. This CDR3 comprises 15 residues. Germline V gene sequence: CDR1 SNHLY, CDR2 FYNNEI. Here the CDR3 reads CASARQGVTNQPQHF. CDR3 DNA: TGTGCCAGCGCACGACAGGGGGTAACAAATCAGCCCCAGCATTTT.

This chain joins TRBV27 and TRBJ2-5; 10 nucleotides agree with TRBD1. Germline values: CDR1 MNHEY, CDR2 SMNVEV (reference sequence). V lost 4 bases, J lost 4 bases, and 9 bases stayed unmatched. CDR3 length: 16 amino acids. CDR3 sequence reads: CASSSWTGGGRETQYF. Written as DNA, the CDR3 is TGTGCCAGCAGTTCTTGGACAGGGGGAGGTCGAGAGACCCAGTACTTC.

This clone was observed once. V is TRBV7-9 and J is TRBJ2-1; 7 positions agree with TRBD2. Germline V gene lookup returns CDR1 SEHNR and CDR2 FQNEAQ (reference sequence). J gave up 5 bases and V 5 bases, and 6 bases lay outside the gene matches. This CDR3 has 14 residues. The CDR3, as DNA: TGTGCCAGCAGCCCGAGCGGGAACCACAATGAGCAGTTCTTC. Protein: CASSPSGNHNEQFF. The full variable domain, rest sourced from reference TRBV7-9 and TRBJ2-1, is DTGVSQNPRHKITKRGQNVTFRCDPISEHNRLYWYRQTLGQGPEFLTYFQNEAQLEKSRLLSDRFSAERPKGSFSTLEIQRTEQGDSAMYLCASSPSGNHNEQFFGPGTRLTVL.

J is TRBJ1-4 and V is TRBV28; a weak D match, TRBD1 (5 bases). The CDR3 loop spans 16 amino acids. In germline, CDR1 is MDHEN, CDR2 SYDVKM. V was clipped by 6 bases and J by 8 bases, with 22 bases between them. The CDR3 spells CASRDSGGSNREKLFF. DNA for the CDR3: TGTGCCAGCAGGGATAGTGGGGGGTCTAATCGCGAAAAACTGTTTTTT. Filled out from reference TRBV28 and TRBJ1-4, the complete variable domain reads DVKVTQSSRYLVKRTGEKVFLECVQDMDHENMFWYRQDPGLGLRLIYFSYDVKMKEKGDIPEGYSVSREKKERFSLILESASTNQTSMYLCASRDSGGSNREKLFFGSGTQLSVL.

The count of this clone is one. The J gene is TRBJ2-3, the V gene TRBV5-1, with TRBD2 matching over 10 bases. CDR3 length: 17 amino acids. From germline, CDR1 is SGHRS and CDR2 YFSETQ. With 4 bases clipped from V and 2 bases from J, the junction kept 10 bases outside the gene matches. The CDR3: CASSPITSGKVTDTQYF. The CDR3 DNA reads TGCGCCAGCAGCCCCATTACTAGCGGGAAAGTCACAGATACGCAGTATTTT.

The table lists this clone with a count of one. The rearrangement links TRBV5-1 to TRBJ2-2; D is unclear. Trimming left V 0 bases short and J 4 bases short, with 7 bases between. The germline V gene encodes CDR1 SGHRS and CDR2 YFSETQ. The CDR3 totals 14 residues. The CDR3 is CASSLDLFTGELFF. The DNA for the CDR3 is TGCGCCAGCAGCTTGGATCTCTTCACCGGGGAGCTGTTTTTT. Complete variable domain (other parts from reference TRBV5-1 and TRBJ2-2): KAGVTQTPRYLIKTRGQQVTLSCSPISGHRSVSWYQQTPGQGLQFLFEYFSETQRNKGNFPGRFSGRQFSNSRSEMNVSTLELGDSALYLCASSLDLFTGELFFGEGSRLTVL.

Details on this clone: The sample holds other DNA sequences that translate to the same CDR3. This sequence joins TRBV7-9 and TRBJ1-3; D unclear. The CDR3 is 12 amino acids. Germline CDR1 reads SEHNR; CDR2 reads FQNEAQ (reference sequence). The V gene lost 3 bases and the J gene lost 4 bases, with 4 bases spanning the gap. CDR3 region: CASSLGGNTIYF. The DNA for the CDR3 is TGTGCCAGCAGCTTGGGCGGAAACACCATATATTTT.

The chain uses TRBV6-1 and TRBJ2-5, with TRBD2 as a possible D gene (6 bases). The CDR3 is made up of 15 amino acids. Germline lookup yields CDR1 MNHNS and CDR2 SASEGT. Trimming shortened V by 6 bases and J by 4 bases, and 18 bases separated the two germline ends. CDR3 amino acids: CASSPPGTLGETQYF. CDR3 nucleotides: TGTGCCAGCAGCCCCCCAGGGACTCTCGGAGAGACCCAGTACTTC.

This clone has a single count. CDR3 in amino acids: CASSIRRQTYNEQFF. The CDR3 DNA follows: TGTGCCAGTAGTATTAGGAGGCAGACTTACAATGAGCAGTTCTTC. V and J are TRBV19 and TRBJ2-1, with D possibly TRBD2 on 5 matching bases. V lost 3 bases to trimming and J lost 4 bases, with 13 bases between them. CDR1 and CDR2 from the germline V gene are LNHDA and SQIVND (reference sequence). The CDR3 has 15 residues.